This T cell receptor beta chain was identified in a study of blood T cell repertoires in COVID-19. On the study more broadly: Both acute and convalescent COVID-19 samples were obtained from the United States, Italy and Spain. Nucleic acid was either cDNA or gDNA, and it came from T cells, B-cell-depleted T cells, or PBMCs.

In the original workflow: Reference gene primer amplification yielded estimated nucleated cell counts. Sequencing was performed with immunoSEQ multiplex PCR; in TCRdb, only in-frame clones are kept and a portion is missing. V and J calls and clone size are copied from that table; D and trimming were computed from the DNA. The sample comprises some 62,000 clones, roughly 80% of which are singletons, and 15% to 20% rests with the top ten. Trimming cost V 3 bases and J 5 bases; bases outside gene matches: 6. The CDR3 loop spans 15 amino acids. CDR1 is SGHRS and CDR2 is YFSETQ in the germline V gene. Sequencing input: peripheral blood. The receptor was derived from a man between 60 and 75 years old with acute or convalescent COVID-19. The chain carries TRBV5-1 and TRBJ2-2; 8 nucleotides line up with TRBD2. CDR3 sequence: CASSSQREWTGELFF. The CDR3 DNA reads TGCGCCAGCAGCTCACAGCGGGAGTGGACCGGGGAGCTGTTTTTT.